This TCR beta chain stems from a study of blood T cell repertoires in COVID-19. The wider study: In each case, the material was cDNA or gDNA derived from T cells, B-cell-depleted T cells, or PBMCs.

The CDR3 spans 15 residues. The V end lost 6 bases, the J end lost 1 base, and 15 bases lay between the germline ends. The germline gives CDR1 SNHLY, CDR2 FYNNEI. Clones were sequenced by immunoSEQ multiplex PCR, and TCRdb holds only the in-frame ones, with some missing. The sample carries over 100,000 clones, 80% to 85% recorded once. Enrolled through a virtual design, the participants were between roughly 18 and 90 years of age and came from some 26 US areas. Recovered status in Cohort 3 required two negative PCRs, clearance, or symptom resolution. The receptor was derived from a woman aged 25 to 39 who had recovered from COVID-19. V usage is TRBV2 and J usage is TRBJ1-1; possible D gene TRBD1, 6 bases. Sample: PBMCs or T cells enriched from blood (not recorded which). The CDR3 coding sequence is TGTGCCAGCAGGAAAGAACAGGGACCGAACACTGAAGCTTTCTTT. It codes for CASRKEQGPNTEAFF.